This T cell receptor beta chain was profiled in a study of T cell responses to AZD1222 COVID-19 vaccine (dated by TCRdb to the early 2020s). A note on the overall study: A total of more than 230 trial participants underwent TCR sequencing, of whom 207 received two doses of AZD1222 and about 25 received two doses of the MenACWY control vaccine. Trial participants were enrolled into age subgroups of 18-55, 56-69 and 70-plus years, which contained approximately 150, 28 and 58 TCR-sequenced participants, respectively.

This clone was seen only once. Its antigen remains undetermined. No much larger clone exists at a distance of one base, and base qualities are not known. What the authors observed across the whole study: Reportedly, almost half of the unique spike-specific TCRs recognized epitopes lying outside the regions that are mutated in the B.1.351 and B.1.1.7 variants. Conclusions about previously exposed vaccinees are limited because only six or seven AZD1222 recipients were SARS-CoV-2 seropositive at baseline. Participants were mostly white British and included more females than males, and it was suggested by the authors that clonal diversity may have been underestimated. After two AZD1222 doses, both the breadth and the depth of spike-specific TCRs were significantly higher than at day 0 and than in MenACWY recipients. Vaccine-associated CD4 TCRs spanned the whole spike protein, with dominant responses in regions 160-218 and 743-854. In the small 56-69-year group, the increase in depth fell short of significance, most likely because of low power. Because no samples from the day 14 peak response were available, repertoires could be characterized only after the peak T cell response.

The CDR3 regions of human TCRbeta chains were analyzed by immunosequencing. From the authors' description of their analysis: Repertoire TCRs were checked for matches against a reference library of SARS-CoV-2-specific TCRs that had been generated using the MIRA antigen-specificity platform. Breadth was defined as the fraction of unique TCRs that were SARS-CoV-2-associated. Depth was defined as the fraction of total T cells that were SARS-CoV-2-associated. Using the MIRA data, each spike-specific TCR was assigned both to the spike region to which the TCR was reactive and to a CD4 or CD8 class. Log10-transformed breadth and depth values were compared by one-way ANOVA with Sidak's multiple comparisons tests. Here the immuneACCESS table is served through TCRdb, limited to in-frame sequences with V and J called. Missing clones are a known gap in these copies; in checked studies unresolved V genes cover under half, and the rest lacks a known reason. That table furnishes V, J and clone size, whereas the DNA furnished D and trimming. The sample data list 100,000 or so clones, and nearly 90% of these were observed just once. Roughly 2.5% of the sample is taken by the ten largest.

The CDR3 goes from the cysteine to the phenylalanine over 12 residues. The sequence is cut down to CDR3 DNA, 36 bases in frame from base 1. V ends up 2 bases short and J 12 bases short, with an unmatched junction base count of 9. According to the germline V gene (reference sequence), CDR1 reads GTSNPN and CDR2 reads SVGIG. The time point label corresponds to: about 28 days (+/-7) after the second vaccine dose. Because spike-specific TCR depth and breadth did not differ between the two schedules, AZD1222 recipients who got a second dose at roughly 4 weeks were pooled with those who got a second dose at roughly 12 weeks. The vaccinee samples were drawn from two UK trials, COV001 and COV002, one of which was a single-blind randomized controlled phase 2/3 trial testing AZD1222 (ChAdOx1 nCoV-19) in healthy adults. For TCRbeta chain sequencing, PBMC samples were collected from trial participants at day 0 and at day 28 after the second dose.

Source: peripheral blood, taken 28 days after the second AZD1222 dose. The receptor chain draws on TRBV30 and TRBJ2-7; TRBD1 fits 8 bases in the junction. This clonotype originated in an adult who received the AZD1222 COVID-19 vaccine. DNA sequence: TGTGCCTGGAGTCAGCCTCCGGGACAGGCGTACTTC. Translated, this gives CAWSQPPGQAYF.